This TCR beta chain comes out of a study of blood T cells in healthy people across ages. Study-wide results and caveats: Aged donors had fewer naive CD4+ cells and lower diversity than long-lived donors. As age increased, TCR beta diversity per million T cells fell in a roughly linear fashion.

Per germline, CDR1 ENHRY and CDR2 SYGVKD. Trimming stripped 6 bases from V and 0 bases from J, with 8 bases between. This CDR3 has 13 residues. Together with a sample-barcoded 5' primer, a J-beta primer mix was included in a second PCR lasting roughly 6 to 12 cycles. TCRdb analysed the 5' RACE reads with MiXCR anew, one entry per CDR3 protein. The sample includes about 1.5 million distinct CDR3 sequences, approximately 42% of them seen just once. Drawn from each donor were 9 to 10 milliliters of peripheral blood. As to this clonotype: The antigen is unknown.

This chain joins TRBV10-3 and TRBJ1-1; D uncertain. The receptor was isolated from a woman between 18 and 30 years old in good health. Material: blood. The CDR3 region has the DNA TGTGCCATCAGGCCCGACATGAACACTGAAGCTTTCTTT. This codes for CAIRPDMNTEAFF.